The 12 T cell receptor beta chains presented below share a single source sample, sequenced in a study of blood T cell repertoires in COVID-19. Using immunoSEQ multiplex PCR, the repertoire was profiled, and TCRdb retains in-frame clones only, with some absent. The table lists tens of thousands of clones, approximately 90% of them singletons, with roughly an eighth in the top ten. Sequenced: peripheral blood. All receptors come from a woman between 55 and 75 years old with active COVID-19.

The rearrangement links TRBV19 to TRBJ2-7; D uncertain. The V end was cut by 3 bases, the J end by 6 bases, with 12 bases between. Germline CDR1 LNHDA, CDR2 SQIVND (reference sequence). The CDR3 runs to 13 residues. The CDR3 DNA sequence: TGTGCCAGTAGTATCGGCGGTTATGGCGAGCAGTACTTC. Its translation: CASSIGGYGEQYF. Using reference TRBV19 and TRBJ2-7 for the parts outside the CDR3, the full variable domain is DGGITQSPKYLFRKEGQNVTLSCEQNLNHDAMYWYRQDPGQGLRLIYYSQIVNDFQKGDIAEGYSVSREKKESFPLTVTSAQKNPTAFYLCASSIGGYGEQYFGPGTRLTVT.

The V gene is TRBV19, the J gene TRBJ1-5; tentative D call: TRBD1 (5 bases). The CDR3 sequence is 14 residues long. V was trimmed by 3 bases and J by 7 bases, leaving 13 bases between them. CDR1 and CDR2 from the germline V gene are LNHDA and SQIVND (reference sequence). The CDR3, as DNA: TGTGCCAGTAGTATGTTCCAGGGAGGGCAGCCCCAGCATTTT. Protein sequence: CASSMFQGGQPQHF.

The chain has TRBV5-1 and TRBJ2-1, with 11 nucleotides matching TRBD2. After removal of 5 bases from V and 4 bases from J, the junction contained 8 bases not matched to a gene. Germline V CDR1 and CDR2: SGHRS, YFSETQ. This CDR3 region has 16 residues. This CDR3 reads CASSGLAGGLYNEQFF. CDR3 in DNA: TGCGCCAGCAGTGGGCTAGCGGGGGGCCTTTACAATGAGCAGTTCTTC.

The chain uses TRBV5-8 and TRBJ1-2, with D possibly matching TRBD1 (6 bases). CDR1 is SGHTS, CDR2 YDEGEE, per germline. Trimming shortened V by 3 bases and J by 2 bases, and 8 bases separated the two germline ends. This CDR3 comprises 13 residues. CDR3 in amino acids: CASSSTGNYGYTF. CDR3 nucleotides: TGTGCCAGCAGCTCGACAGGAAACTATGGCTACACCTTC.

The sample holds one count of this clone. V usage is TRBV7-9 and J usage is TRBJ1-4; D may be TRBD1 (5 bases). Trimming took 3 bases from V and 5 from J, leaving 13 bases between them. CDR1 is SEHNR and CDR2 is FQNEAQ in the germline V gene (reference sequence). The CDR3 runs 15 residues. The CDR3 DNA follows: TGTGCCAGCAGCTTGAGTGGGGCACTCAATGAAAAACTGTTTTTT. It codes for CASSLSGALNEKLFF.

This sequence joins TRBV9 and TRBJ2-2; D is ambiguous. V lost 1 base to trimming and J lost 6 bases, with 10 bases between them. The CDR3 length is 14 residues. Germline values: CDR1 SGDLS, CDR2 YYNGEE. The CDR3 spells CASSVSYPSGELFF. CDR3 in DNA: TGTGCCAGCAGCGTAAGCTATCCCTCCGGGGAGCTGTTTTTT. Looking up the rest from reference TRBV9 and TRBJ2-2 gives the full variable domain: DSGVTQTPKHLITATGQRVTLRCSPRSGDLSVYWYQQSLDQGLQFLIQYYNGEERAKGNILERFSAQQFPDLHSELNLSSLELGDSALYFCASSVSYPSGELFFGEGSRLTVL.

The chain joins TRBV4-1 to TRBJ1-5; 8 bases are a match to TRBD1. J lost 4 bases, V lost 4 bases, and 21 bases had no gene match. Germline V gene lookup returns CDR1 MGHRA and CDR2 YSYEKL. This CDR3 is built from 20 residues. Here the CDR3 DNA reads TGCGCCAGCAGCCGAACTTATCGGACAGGGAGTACTCAGGGTAATCAGCCCCAGCATTTT. It translates to CASSRTYRTGSTQGNQPQHF.

The rearrangement links TRBV5-1 to TRBJ2-1; 12 bases agree with TRBD2. Trimming cost V 0 bases and J 7 bases; bases outside gene matches: 5. The CDR3 sequence is 16 residues long. The germline gives CDR1 SGHRS, CDR2 YFSETQ. CDR3 loop: CASSLDLAGGPNEQFF. CDR3 sequence (DNA): TGCGCCAGCAGCTTGGATCTAGCGGGGGGGCCTAATGAGCAGTTCTTC.

The chain recombines TRBV5-4 with TRBJ2-3; D perhaps matches TRBD1 (6 bases). The ends were cut back, 4 bases at V and 3 bases at J, with 15 bases in the middle. Germline CDR1 and CDR2: SGHNT and YYREEE (reference sequence). This CDR3 is built from 15 residues. This CDR3 is CASSPTGRGTDTQYF. The CDR3 nucleotides read TGTGCCAGCAGCCCGACAGGCCGGGGTACAGATACGCAGTATTTT.

CDR3: CASSLNGGADTEAFF. The CDR3 DNA reads as TGTGCCAGCAGCTTAAACGGGGGTGCGGACACTGAAGCTTTCTTT. This chain links TRBV7-3 with TRBJ1-1; tentative D call: TRBD1 (5 bases). V was trimmed by 1 base and J by 3 bases, leaving 12 bases between them. Germline CDR1 and CDR2: SGHTA and FQGTGA. This CDR3 contains 15 residues.

The V and J genes are TRBV6-6 and TRBJ1-1; D gene ambiguous. The CDR3 is made up of 13 amino acids. Looked up from germline, CDR1 is MNHNY and CDR2 is SVGAGI (reference sequence). The V and J ends lost 7 bases and 4 bases respectively, with 13 bases between them. CDR3 DNA: TGTGCCAGCAACTCCTGGGAGGGCACTGAAGCTTTCTTT. This encodes CASNSWEGTEAFF.

The CDR3 DNA follows: TGTGCCTGGAGTTCCATTTACAGGGGGCGTAGGTCTAATGAAAAACTGTTTTTT. Its protein is CAWSSIYRGRRSNEKLFF. V is TRBV30 and J is TRBJ1-4; 9 nucleotides agree with TRBD1. The V gene's germline CDR1 is GTSNPN and CDR2 SVGIG (reference sequence). The CDR3 spans 18 residues. The trim removed 2 bases at V and 3 bases at J, leaving 13 bases unmatched.